This TCR beta chain comes out of a study of T cell responses to AZD1222 COVID-19 vaccine. The repertoire was sequenced with immunoSEQ multiplex PCR; TCRdb's copy has only in-frame clones and lacks some. The table lists about 130,000 clones, around 85% of them singletons. Germline lookup yields CDR1 MNHEY and CDR2 SMNVEV (reference sequence). CDR3 length: 15 residues. Between the trimmed V and J ends, which lost 5 bases and 1 base, there was a span of 13 bases. Of note for this clone: Antigen unknown.

Study-wide results and limits: Unmutated regions of variants are reportedly targeted by nearly half of spike-specific TCRs.

The sequence was collected from an adult in good health. Source: peripheral blood, taken on day 0 of AZD1222 vaccination. The rearrangement joins TRBV27 to TRBJ2-3; D is unresolved. CDR3 sequence reads: CASSPLGLGTDTQYF. As DNA, the CDR3 is TGTGCCAGCAGTCCCCTGGGATTAGGCACAGATACGCAGTATTTT.